The T cell receptor (beta chain) described here comes from a study of blood T cell repertoires in COVID-19. For the study at large: The samples span acute and convalescent COVID-19 from the United States, Italy and Spain. The cDNA or gDNA used as material had been derived from T cells, B-cell-depleted T cells, or PBMCs.

This CDR3 spans 12 amino acids. Looked up from germline, CDR1 is SNHLY and CDR2 is FYNNEI. V lost 7 bases and J lost 5, with 11 bases in between. As processed by the authors: Cell counts per sample came from amplifying reference gene primers. The method was immunoSEQ multiplex PCR; TCRdb's version includes in-frame clones alone and lacks a portion of them. V, J and clone size were drawn from that table, and D and trimming were deduced from the DNA. The top ten clones hold approximately 20% of a sample with approximately 75,000 clones, about 79% of them seen once. This TCR was sampled from a woman between 50 and 59 years old with acute or convalescent COVID-19. The chain recombines TRBV2 with TRBJ2-5; possibly TRBD2 for D (6 bases). Material for sequencing was peripheral blood. CDR3 loop: CASKLGGETQYF. CDR3 nucleotides: TGTGCCAGCAAGCTTGGGGGGGAGACCCAGTACTTC.